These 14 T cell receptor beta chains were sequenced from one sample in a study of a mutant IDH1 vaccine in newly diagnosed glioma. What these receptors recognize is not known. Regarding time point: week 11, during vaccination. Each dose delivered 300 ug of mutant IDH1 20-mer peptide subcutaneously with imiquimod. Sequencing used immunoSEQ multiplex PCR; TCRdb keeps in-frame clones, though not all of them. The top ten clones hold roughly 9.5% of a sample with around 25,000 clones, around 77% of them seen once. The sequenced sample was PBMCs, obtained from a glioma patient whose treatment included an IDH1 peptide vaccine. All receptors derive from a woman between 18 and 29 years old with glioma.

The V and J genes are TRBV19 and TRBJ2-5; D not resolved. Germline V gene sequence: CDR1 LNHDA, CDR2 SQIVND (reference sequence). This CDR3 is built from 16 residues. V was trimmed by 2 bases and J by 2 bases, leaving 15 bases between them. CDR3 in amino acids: CASSIPSDGWQETQYF. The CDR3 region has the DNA TGTGCCAGTAGTATACCATCGGATGGCTGGCAAGAGACCCAGTACTTC.

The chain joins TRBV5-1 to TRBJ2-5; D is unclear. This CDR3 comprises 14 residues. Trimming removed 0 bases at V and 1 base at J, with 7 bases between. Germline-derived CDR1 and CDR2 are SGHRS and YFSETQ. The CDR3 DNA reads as TGCGCCAGCAGCTTGGGAGGCGTCCAAGAGACCCAGTACTTC. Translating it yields CASSLGGVQETQYF.

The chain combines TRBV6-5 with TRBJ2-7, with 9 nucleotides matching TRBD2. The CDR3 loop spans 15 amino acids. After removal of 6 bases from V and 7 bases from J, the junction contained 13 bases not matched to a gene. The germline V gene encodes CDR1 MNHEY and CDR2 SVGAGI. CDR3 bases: TGTGCCAGCAGCCCCAATAGCGGGGGCTGGCGAGAGCAGTACTTC. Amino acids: CASSPNSGGWREQYF.

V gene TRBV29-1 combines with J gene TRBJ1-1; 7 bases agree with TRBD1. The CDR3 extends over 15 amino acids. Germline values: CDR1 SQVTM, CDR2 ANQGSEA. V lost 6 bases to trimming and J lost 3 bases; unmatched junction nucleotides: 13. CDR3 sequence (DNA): TGCAGCGTCCGAAAAACCTCAGGGGGTGACACTGAAGCTTTCTTT. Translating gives CSVRKTSGGDTEAFF.

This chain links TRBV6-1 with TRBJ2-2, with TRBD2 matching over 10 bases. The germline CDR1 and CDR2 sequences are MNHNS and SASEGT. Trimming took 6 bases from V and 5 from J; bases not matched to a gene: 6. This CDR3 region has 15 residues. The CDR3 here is CASSYSTSGTGELFF. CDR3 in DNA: TGTGCCAGCAGCTATTCGACTAGCGGGACCGGGGAGCTGTTTTTT.

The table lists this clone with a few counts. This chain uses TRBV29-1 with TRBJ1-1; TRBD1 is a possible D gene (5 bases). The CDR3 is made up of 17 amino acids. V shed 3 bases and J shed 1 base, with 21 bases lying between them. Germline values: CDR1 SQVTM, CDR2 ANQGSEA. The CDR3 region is CSVDFPERGGGNTEAFF. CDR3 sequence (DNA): TGCAGCGTTGACTTTCCCGAAAGGGGCGGCGGGAACACTGAAGCTTTCTTT.

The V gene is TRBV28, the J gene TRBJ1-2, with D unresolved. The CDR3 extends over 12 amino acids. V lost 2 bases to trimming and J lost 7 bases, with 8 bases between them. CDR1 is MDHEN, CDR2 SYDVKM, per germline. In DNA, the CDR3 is TGTGCCAGCAGTTTAGCCCAGCGTGGCTACACCTTC. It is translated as CASSLAQRGYTF.

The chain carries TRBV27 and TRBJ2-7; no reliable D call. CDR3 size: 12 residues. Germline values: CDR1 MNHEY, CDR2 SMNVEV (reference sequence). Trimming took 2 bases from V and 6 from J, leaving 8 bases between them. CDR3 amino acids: CASSLGLGEQYF. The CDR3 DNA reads TGTGCCAGCAGTTTAGGGCTTGGCGAGCAGTACTTC.

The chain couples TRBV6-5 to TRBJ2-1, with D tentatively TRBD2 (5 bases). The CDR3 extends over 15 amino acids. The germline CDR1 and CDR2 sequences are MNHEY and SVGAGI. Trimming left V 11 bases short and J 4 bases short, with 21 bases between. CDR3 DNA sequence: TGTGCCGCGGCTAGCCAAAGTGCTTTTTACAATGAGCAGTTCTTC. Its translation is CAAASQSAFYNEQFF.

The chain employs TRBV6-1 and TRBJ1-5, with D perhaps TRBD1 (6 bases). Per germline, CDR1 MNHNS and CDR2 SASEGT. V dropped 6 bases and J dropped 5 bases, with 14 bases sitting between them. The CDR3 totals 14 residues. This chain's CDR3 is CASSIGTTYQPQHF. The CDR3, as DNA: TGTGCCAGCAGCATCGGGACAACTTATCAGCCCCAGCATTTT.

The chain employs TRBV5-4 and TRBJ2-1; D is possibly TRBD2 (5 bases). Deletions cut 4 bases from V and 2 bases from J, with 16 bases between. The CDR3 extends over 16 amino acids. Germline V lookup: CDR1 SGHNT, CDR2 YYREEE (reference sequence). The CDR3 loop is CASSPKAPGAYNEQFF. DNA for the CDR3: TGTGCCAGCAGCCCCAAGGCCCCCGGGGCCTACAATGAGCAGTTCTTC.

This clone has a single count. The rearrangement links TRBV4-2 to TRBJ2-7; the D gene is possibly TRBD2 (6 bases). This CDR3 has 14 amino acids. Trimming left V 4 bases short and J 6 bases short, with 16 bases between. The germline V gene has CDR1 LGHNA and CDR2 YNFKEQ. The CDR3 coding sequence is TGTGCCAGCAGCCCCCGCTCGGAGGGTCGCGAGCAGTACTTC. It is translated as CASSPRSEGREQYF.

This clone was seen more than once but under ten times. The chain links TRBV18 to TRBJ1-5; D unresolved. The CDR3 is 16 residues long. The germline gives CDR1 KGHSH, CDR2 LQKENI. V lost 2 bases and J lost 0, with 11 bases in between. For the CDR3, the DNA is TGTGCCAGCTCACCAGTACAGATTAATAGCAATCAGCCCCAGCATTTT. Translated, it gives CASSPVQINSNQPQHF.

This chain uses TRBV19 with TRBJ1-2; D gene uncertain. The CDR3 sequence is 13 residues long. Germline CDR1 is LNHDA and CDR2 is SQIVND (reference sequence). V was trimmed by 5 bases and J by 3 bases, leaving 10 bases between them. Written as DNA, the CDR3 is TGTGCCAGTAGTCCGGAGGGAGACTATGGCTACACCTTC. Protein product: CASSPEGDYGYTF. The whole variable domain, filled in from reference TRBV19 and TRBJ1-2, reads DGGITQSPKYLFRKEGQNVTLSCEQNLNHDAMYWYRQDPGQGLRLIYYSQIVNDFQKGDIAEGYSVSREKKESFPLTVTSAQKNPTAFYLCASSPEGDYGYTFGSGTRLTVV.